The 26 T cell receptor beta chains presented below share a single source sample, sequenced in a study of molecular identifiers for immune sequencing clone quantification. TCRdb independently ran MiXCR on the PCR reads; one entry per CDR3 protein. The sample lists approximately 12,000 distinct CDR3 sequences, around 15% occurring once. Sequencing used naive CD8+ T cells from blood, with Jurkat cell RNA spiked in. Regarding subset: FACS-sorted CD8+CD4-CCR7+CD45RA+ naive T cells. The receptors shown here come from a human donor in good health. Some libraries in this study had Jurkat cell RNA spiked in.

V usage is TRBV30 and J usage is TRBJ1-1; no definite D call. Germline loops: CDR1 GTSNPN, CDR2 SVGIG (reference sequence). The CDR3 has 17 amino acids. V was cut by 0 bases and J by 0 bases, with 17 bases left in between. The CDR3 region has the DNA TGTGCCTGGAGTGTAAAAGGCCTGCGTCTCATGAACACTGAAGCTTTCTTT. It specifies CAWSVKGLRLMNTEAFF.

This clonotype has just a few counts. The J gene is TRBJ2-1, the V gene TRBV7-9; D not resolved. Germline V CDR1 and CDR2: SEHNR, FQNEAQ (reference sequence). CDR3 size: 12 residues. V was clipped by 3 bases and J by 8 bases, with 8 bases between them. CDR3 sequence reads: CASSFVVDEQFF. DNA for the CDR3: TGTGCCAGCAGCTTCGTCGTTGATGAGCAGTTCTTC.

This clonotype is termed medium-sized. This chain joins TRBV20-1 and TRBJ1-1; 9 bases map to TRBD1. The CDR3 extends over 13 amino acids. CDR1 is DFQATT and CDR2 is SNEGSKA in the germline V gene (reference sequence). Unmatched junction bases numbered 5, after V lost 5 bases and J lost 4 bases. CDR3 loop: CSARDRDFTEAFF. The CDR3, as DNA: TGCAGTGCTCGGGACAGGGATTTCACTGAAGCTTTCTTT.

This clonotype was detected many times. This chain links TRBV7-8 with TRBJ2-7, with no clear D. The CDR3 is 16 residues long. Germline V gene lookup returns CDR1 SGHVS and CDR2 FQNEAQ. V lost 2 bases, J lost 5 bases, and 19 bases lay in between. The CDR3 spells CASSLLGSMNVHEQYF. CDR3 DNA sequence: TGTGCCAGCAGCTTACTCGGGTCGATGAACGTCCACGAGCAGTACTTC.

There are many counts of this clonotype. The chain recombines TRBV13 with TRBJ2-7; 12 nucleotides align to TRBD2. The CDR3 runs to 14 residues. V gave up 5 bases and J gave up 5 bases; unmatched junction bases: 4. CDR1 and CDR2 from the germline V gene are PRHDT and FYEKMQ (reference sequence). The CDR3 bases are TGTGCCAGCAGCCCATCTAGCGGGAGGGACGAGCAGTACTTC. It yields the protein CASSPSSGRDEQYF.

CDR3 in DNA: TGTGCCAGCAGTGCAAGTCTTTCGTGGTACGAGCAGTACTTC. Protein: CASSASLSWYEQYF. V gene TRBV12-3 or TRBV12-4 combines with J gene TRBJ2-7, with unresolved D. The CDR3 loop spans 14 amino acids. The ends were cut back, 5 bases at V and 4 bases at J, with 15 bases in the middle.

There are a few counts of this clonotype. V gene TRBV11-2 combines with J gene TRBJ2-7; D is possibly TRBD1 (6 bases). CDR3 size: 13 residues. Trimming pared 3 bases from V and 2 bases from J, leaving 8 bases between. CDR1 is SGHAT, CDR2 FQNNGV, per germline. This chain's CDR3 is CASSFRGTYEQYF. CDR3 in DNA: TGTGCCAGCAGCTTCAGGGGAACCTACGAGCAGTACTTC.

This clonotype came up many times. The gene calls are TRBV14 and TRBJ2-3, with D perhaps given as TRBD1 or TRBD2 (5 bases each). Trimming pared 4 bases from V and 0 bases from J, leaving 11 bases between. The CDR3 has 15 residues. From germline, CDR1 is SGHDN and CDR2 FVKESK. The CDR3 nucleotides read TGTGCCAGCAGCCCTTACCGGGACAGCACAGATACGCAGTATTTT. It yields the protein CASSPYRDSTDTQYF.

Of note for this clonotype: A much larger clonotype is one base distant, so this may be a read error. In this CDR3 the conserved last residue, phenylalanine or tryptophan, is missing, so a read error is likely. The V call is TRBV12-5, the J call TRBJ2-5; D call uncertain. The CDR3 length is 15 residues. The V end was cut by 2 bases, the J end by 1 base, with 11 bases between. CDR1 LGHNT and CDR2 FRNRAP come from the germline V gene. The CDR3 DNA sequence: TGTGCTAGTGGTTTGCTTCGCGTAGGCCAAGAGACCCAGTACCTC. As protein: CASGLLRVGQETQYL.

At least ten counts were recorded for this clonotype. This sequence joins TRBV12-3 or TRBV12-4 and TRBJ2-3, with 13 bases lining up with TRBD2. Trimming at V came to 6 bases and at J to 0 bases, leaving 3 bases not matched to a gene. This CDR3 contains 16 residues. The DNA for the CDR3 is TGTGCCAGCAGCAGACTAGCGGGAGGTAGCACAGATACGCAGTATTTT. Protein sequence: CASSRLAGGSTDTQYF.

This clonotype is deemed medium-sized. The CDR3 region has the DNA TGCGCCAGCAGCCACGAGGAGGGACAGTCGAACACCGGGGAGCTGTTTTTT. Translation: CASSHEEGQSNTGELFF. The rearrangement joins TRBV4-3 to TRBJ2-2, with a possible D match to TRBD1 (7 bases). This CDR3 contains 17 residues. Germline V CDR1 and CDR2: LGHNA, YSLEER. V lost 3 bases and J 0 bases, leaving 14 bases between the germline ends.

This clonotype appeared many times. This rearrangement joins TRBV6-5 to TRBJ1-1, with D unclear. Germline V gene sequence: CDR1 MNHEY, CDR2 SVGAGI. The CDR3 has 15 amino acids. The ends were cut back, 0 bases at V and 4 bases at J, with 12 bases in the middle. The CDR3 nucleotides read TGTGCCAGCAGTTACTCTGGCAACTCAGGCACTGAAGCTTTCTTT. Amino acid sequence: CASSYSGNSGTEAFF.

This rearrangement joins TRBV11-2 to TRBJ2-7; D gene unclear. Per germline, CDR1 SGHAT and CDR2 FQNNGV. The CDR3 length is 14 residues. Trimming removed 7 bases from V and 6 bases from J, with 19 bases in between. The CDR3 sequence: CASTTSQFPPEQYF. The CDR3 coding sequence is TGTGCCAGCACCACCTCCCAGTTTCCCCCCGAGCAGTACTTC.

As to this clonotype: A much larger clone is a single base away; this may be a read error. This rearrangement joins TRBV7-9 to TRBJ2-7; D is undetermined. Germline values: CDR1 SEHNR, CDR2 FQNEAQ (reference sequence). CDR3 length: 12 residues. The V end was cut by 0 bases, the J end by 6 bases, with 6 bases between. CDR3 in amino acids: CASSLAPCEQYF. CDR3 coding DNA: TGTGCCAGCAGCTTAGCTCCGTGCGAGCAGTACTTC.

The sample holds a few counts of this clonotype. A read error may produce the germline difference seen at one junction end. The chain has TRBV4-1 and TRBJ1-1; no clear D. The V gene's germline CDR1 is MGHRA and CDR2 YSYEKL. The CDR3 totals 12 residues. CDR3 loop: CASSQGNTGAFF. DNA for the CDR3: TGCGCCAGCAGCCAAGGGAACACTGGAGCTTTCTTT.

This clonotype is medium-sized within its sample. The chain carries TRBV4-1 and TRBJ1-1; a weak D match, TRBD1 (6 bases). This CDR3 comprises 15 residues. V was trimmed by 4 bases and J by 0 bases, leaving 12 bases between them. CDR1 MGHRA and CDR2 YSYEKL come from the germline V gene. CDR3 coding DNA: TGCGCCAGCAGCCCAGGGGCCCAGGTGAACACTGAAGCTTTCTTT. This translates into CASSPGAQVNTEAFF.

This clonotype was counted ten times or more. CDR3: CASASGAGEQFF. The DNA of the CDR3 is TGTGCCAGCGCTAGTGGGGCTGGTGAGCAGTTCTTC. V usage is TRBV7-3 and J usage is TRBJ2-1, with a weak D call TRBD1 (5 bases). Germline loops: CDR1 SGHTA, CDR2 FQGTGA. V was clipped by 8 bases and J by 9 bases, with 14 bases between them. The CDR3 contains 12 residues. The whole variable domain, filled in from reference TRBV7-3 and TRBJ2-1, reads GAGVSQTPSNKVTEKGKYVELRCDPISGHTALYWYRQSLGQGPEFLIYFQGTGAADDSGLPNDRFFAVRPEGSVSTLKIQRTERGDSAVYLCASASGAGEQFFGPGTRLTVL.

By frequency in the sample, this clonotype is medium-sized. The chain has TRBV7-9 and TRBJ2-2; unclear D gene. The CDR3 has 13 residues. V was pared by 5 bases and J by 7 bases, with 11 bases between. CDR1 and CDR2 (germline): SEHNR, FQNEAQ (reference sequence). CDR3 in amino acids: CASSQGSIGELFF. The DNA of the CDR3 is TGTGCCAGCAGCCAAGGATCTATCGGGGAGCTGTTTTTT.

This clonotype is medium-sized by share. The chain links TRBV19 to TRBJ2-2; D uncertain. The CDR3 is made up of 14 amino acids. Germline V gene data show CDR1 as LNHDA and CDR2 as SQIVND (reference sequence). Trimming stripped 6 bases from V and 4 bases from J, with 12 bases between. This chain's CDR3 is CASRALVGTGELFF. The CDR3 nucleotides read TGTGCCAGTAGAGCGCTAGTAGGCACCGGGGAGCTGTTTTTT.

This clonotype was counted ten times or more. The chain employs TRBV7-9 and TRBJ2-3; D is uncertain. Between the trimmed V and J ends, which lost 7 bases and 0 bases, there was a span of 17 bases. Germline V gene data show CDR1 as SEHNR and CDR2 as FQNEAQ (reference sequence). The CDR3 has 16 residues. CDR3 region: CASTDPSRTSTDTQYF. The CDR3 nucleotides read TGTGCCAGCACCGATCCATCCCGGACCAGCACAGATACGCAGTATTTT.

This clonotype occurred a few times. A much larger clonotype is one base distant, so this may be a read error. The chain uses TRBV5-1 and TRBJ1-1; no firm D call. From germline, CDR1 is SGHRS and CDR2 YFSETQ. The CDR3 consists of 13 residues. The CDR3 region is CVSSKFPANEAFF. The CDR3 coding sequence is TGCGTCAGCAGCAAATTCCCCGCCAATGAAGCTTTCTTT.

This clonotype was counted many times. This chain joins TRBV28 and TRBJ2-5, with D possibly matching TRBD2 (6 bases). Trimming removed 7 bases at V and 1 base at J, with 16 bases between. In germline, CDR1 is MDHEN, CDR2 SYDVKM. The CDR3 spans 15 residues. This CDR3 is CASTPEGSLQETQYF. The CDR3 coding sequence is TGTGCCAGCACCCCGGAGGGATCACTCCAAGAGACCCAGTACTTC.

This clonotype occurred many times. The chain uses TRBV4-1 and TRBJ2-7; D gene unclear. Germline lookup yields CDR1 MGHRA and CDR2 YSYEKL. This CDR3 has 15 amino acids. V was shortened by 5 bases and J by 2 bases, with 16 bases between the two germline ends. Here the CDR3 reads CASSYRSSDTYEQYF. The CDR3 DNA sequence: TGCGCCAGCAGCTACCGCTCCAGCGACACCTACGAGCAGTACTTC.

This clonotype ranks as medium-sized (0.01 to 0.1%). The chain uses TRBV3-1 and TRBJ2-6; D might be TRBD1 or TRBD2, each matching 5 bases. Trimming left V 8 bases short and J 1 base short, with 27 bases between. Germline assignment: CDR1 LGHDT and CDR2 YNNKEL (reference sequence). The CDR3 contains 20 residues. For the CDR3, the DNA is TGTGCCAGCTCTTATTCCCGGGACCACCCGACCCCATCTGGGGCCAACGTCCTGACTTTC. Translated: CASSYSRDHPTPSGANVLTF.

Points on this clonotype: A single base separates this from a much larger clone, so it may be a read error. The genes are TRBV13 and TRBJ2-7; D gene uncertain. Trimming stripped 3 bases from V and 2 bases from J, with 8 bases between. The CDR3 totals 13 residues. Germline-derived CDR1 and CDR2 are PRHDT and FYEKMQ (reference sequence). DNA of the CDR3: TGTGCCAGCAGCTTGGGCCGGGCCTACGAGCAGTACTTC. Translation: CASSLGRAYEQYF.

This clonotype was seen only a few times. At one boundary the junction diverges from the germline segment, which might be a read error. This rearrangement joins TRBV4-3 to TRBJ2-7, with TRBD2 matching over 13 bases. The CDR3 consists of 16 residues. Per the germline V gene, CDR1 is LGHNA and CDR2 is YSLEER. The CDR3: CASGHATSGRAYEQYF. The CDR3 nucleotides read TGCGCCAGCGGCCACGCCACTAGCGGGAGGGCCTACGAGCAGTACTTC.